The sequence of this T cell receptor (beta chain) was determined in a study of naive and memory T cell subsets. Both TRBC1 and TRBC2 were covered by a beta constant-region primer of two equimolar oligonucleotides. Four rounds of PCR amplified the ligated cDNA using nested alpha and beta constant-region primers plus SP2. TCRdb processed the UMI-ligation and nested PCR reads anew with MiXCR; each CDR3 protein has one entry. Among 15,000 or so distinct CDR3 sequences, around 9% were seen once, and the ten largest hold approximately 22%. This clonotype has at least ten counts. The source is a human donor in good health. What was sequenced was central memory CD8+ T cells from blood.

The CDR3 nucleotides are TGCAGTGCTAGAGATACGACTAGCGGGATCAATGAGCAGTTCTTC. This translates into CSARDTTSGINEQFF. The chain is built from TRBV20-1 and TRBJ2-1, with TRBD2 matching 11 bases. In germline, CDR1 is DFQATT, CDR2 SNEGSKA (reference sequence). The length of the CDR3 is 15 residues. V lost 0 bases, J lost 6 bases, and 4 bases stayed unmatched.